Each of the 14 T cell receptor beta chains below was sequenced from the same sample in a study of blood T cell repertoires in COVID-19. The protocol was immunoSEQ multiplex PCR, while the TCRdb copy is restricted to in-frame clones and leaves out a portion. Here the sample spans about 68,000 clones, 70% to 90% being singletons. The source material was peripheral blood. The receptors here all came from a man aged 45-60 years with acute or convalescent COVID-19.

This clone occurred once. The rearrangement links TRBV6-5 to TRBJ1-1; maybe TRBD1 (6 bases). This CDR3 spans 15 amino acids. Germline V gives CDR1 MNHEY, CDR2 SVGAGI. Trimming cost V 6 bases and J 0 bases, with 14 bases left between them. CDR3 region: CASRQGALVNTEAFF. In DNA, the CDR3 is TGTGCCAGCAGACAGGGAGCATTGGTGAACACTGAAGCTTTCTTT.

The V and J genes are TRBV10-1 and TRBJ1-4, with TRBD1 matching 9 bases. J was trimmed by 6 bases and V by 6 bases; bases with no gene match: 8. The CDR3 totals 15 residues. Germline V lookup: CDR1 WNHNN, CDR2 SYGVQD (reference sequence). Written as DNA, the CDR3 is TGCGCCAGCAGGGTACAGGGGGCCGGTGATGAAAAACTGTTTTTT. Protein: CASRVQGAGDEKLFF.

This chain's CDR3 is CASSPSSGTGGNTEAFF. For the CDR3, the DNA is TGTGCCAGCAGTCCCTCTTCCGGGACAGGGGGGAACACTGAAGCTTTCTTT. The chain links TRBV28 to TRBJ1-1; TRBD1 matches 11 bases. In germline, CDR1 is MDHEN, CDR2 SYDVKM. The CDR3 extends over 17 amino acids. With 5 bases clipped from V and 1 base from J, the junction kept 9 bases outside the gene matches.

The gene calls are TRBV7-3 and TRBJ2-2; D gene uncertain. CDR3 length: 13 amino acids. Germline lookup yields CDR1 SGHTA and CDR2 FQGTGA. V was pared by 1 base and J by 4 bases, with 4 bases between. Here the CDR3 reads CASSLISTGELFF. CDR3 sequence (DNA): TGTGCCAGCAGCTTAATTAGCACCGGGGAGCTGTTTTTT.

This chain joins TRBV7-6 and TRBJ2-3, with a tentative D call TRBD1 (5 bases). The V and J ends lost 4 bases and 4 bases respectively, with 12 bases between them. The CDR3 is made up of 14 amino acids. CDR1 and CDR2 (germline): SGHVS, FNYEAQ. In DNA, the CDR3 is TGTGCCAGCAGCTCTGACTGGGGCGCAGATACGCAGTATTTT. Protein sequence: CASSSDWGADTQYF.

This chain uses TRBV5-1 with TRBJ1-1; D call uncertain. The V end lost 0 bases, the J end lost 1 base, and 10 bases lay between the germline ends. Germline values: CDR1 SGHRS, CDR2 YFSETQ. CDR3 length: 15 amino acids. The DNA for the CDR3 is TGCGCCAGCAGCTTGGAGGAGGGTAGGAACACTGAAGCTTTCTTT. Its translation: CASSLEEGRNTEAFF.

The rearrangement links TRBV7-9 to TRBJ2-3; a possible D gene is TRBD1 (6 bases). Per germline, CDR1 SEHNR and CDR2 FQNEAQ (reference sequence). V was trimmed by 4 bases and J by 8 bases, leaving 22 bases between them. The CDR3 has 16 residues. The CDR3 sequence: CASSSARTPGEGTQYF. CDR3 coding DNA: TGTGCCAGCAGCTCTGCCAGAACACCAGGGGAAGGTACGCAGTATTTT.

V and J are TRBV2 and TRBJ1-2, with a possible D match to TRBD1 (5 bases). V lost 11 bases to trimming and J lost 2 bases, with 12 bases between them. This CDR3 has 12 amino acids. CDR1 and CDR2 from the germline V gene are SNHLY and FYNNEI. CDR3 protein: CASGGLNYGYTF. CDR3 bases: TGTGCCTCCGGGGGATTGAACTATGGCTACACCTTC.

The J gene is TRBJ1-5, the V gene TRBV30, with a weak D call TRBD1 (6 bases). The CDR3 loop spans 15 amino acids. CDR1 is GTSNPN and CDR2 is SVGIG in the germline V gene (reference sequence). V lost 2 bases and J lost 4, with 15 bases in between. The CDR3 DNA follows: TGTGCCTGGAGTCCCGTCAGGGGCCCTAATCAGCCCCAGCATTTT. It yields the protein CAWSPVRGPNQPQHF.

This clone has just one count. V is TRBV28 and J is TRBJ2-1; TRBD2 aligns across 8 bases. In germline, CDR1 is MDHEN, CDR2 SYDVKM. Trimming took 6 bases from V and 3 from J; bases not matched to a gene: 4. The CDR3 is 14 amino acids. The CDR3: CASSRSGDYNEQFF. DNA of the CDR3: TGTGCCAGCAGCCGTAGCGGGGACTACAATGAGCAGTTCTTC.

V usage is TRBV9 and J usage is TRBJ2-1; TRBD2 agrees at 9 bases. CDR3 length: 15 amino acids. Germline V CDR1 and CDR2: SGDLS, YYNGEE. Trimming removed 3 bases from V and 8 bases from J; junction bases left unmatched: 9. Here the CDR3 reads CASSAGTSSFDEQFF. CDR3 coding DNA: TGTGCCAGCAGCGCGGGGACTAGCTCCTTCGATGAGCAGTTCTTC.

A single count supports this clone. The V call is TRBV12-3 or TRBV12-4, the J call TRBJ1-1; TRBD1 agrees at 7 bases. The CDR3 contains 13 residues. Trimming took 6 bases from V and 4 from J; bases not matched to a gene: 5. CDR3 in amino acids: CASRLPGGTEAFF. The CDR3 bases are TGTGCCAGCAGGTTGCCAGGGGGCACTGAAGCTTTCTTT.

V gene TRBV7-9 combines with J gene TRBJ2-3; TRBD2 might be the D (6 bases). The CDR3 runs 15 residues. The V and J ends lost 2 bases and 3 bases respectively, with 12 bases between them. CDR1 and CDR2 from the germline V gene are SEHNR and FQNEAQ (reference sequence). The CDR3 is CASSLYGGGTDTQYF. The CDR3 DNA reads as TGTGCCAGCAGCTTATACGGGGGAGGAACAGATACGCAGTATTTT.

The chain couples TRBV5-1 to TRBJ1-1; tentatively, D is TRBD1 (5 bases). This CDR3 region has 14 residues. Trimming removed 0 bases at V and 4 bases at J, with 10 bases between. Germline CDR1 and CDR2: SGHRS and YFSETQ. CDR3 loop: CASSLERGGTEAFF. CDR3 nucleotide sequence: TGCGCCAGCAGCTTGGAAAGGGGCGGCACTGAAGCTTTCTTT.